This T cell receptor beta chain was recorded in a study of T cells after posttransplantation cyclophosphamide. Busulfan-fludarabine conditioning, marrow transplant, and cyclophosphamide on days +3 and +4 were administered. General study findings and limits: Recipient CMV seropositivity and CMV reactivation strongly tracked TRB clonality. Donor CD8+ memory clones often dominated recipient blood repertoires at later times. Tissue-infiltrating T cells from skin or gut overlapped little with blood T cells.

Clones were read by immunoSEQ multiplex PCR, and TCRdb kept only the in-frame ones, dropping some. The counts give over 15,000 clones, none of them seen only once; 0.54% is held by the top ten. This clone occurred many times. Its cognate antigen is unknown. CDR3 length: 14 amino acids. Looked up from germline, CDR1 is SGHRS and CDR2 is YFSETQ. Trimming left V 4 bases short and J 3 bases short, with 11 bases between. The clonotype originates from a female patient in her 30s who received an allogeneic stem cell transplant from a related donor, was CMV-positive, and had no GVHD. Some T cells may be provided by the graft donor. The sequences come from PBMCs, collected after allogeneic stem cell transplant with posttransplant cyclophosphamide. This chain connects TRBV5-1 to TRBJ1-5; a weak D match, TRBD1 (6 bases). The CDR3: CASSPDRPNQPQHF. CDR3 nucleotide sequence: TGCGCCAGCAGCCCTGACAGGCCCAATCAGCCCCAGCATTTT.